Described below is a single TCR beta chain sequence and its context. This sample was included in a study of blood T cell repertoires in COVID-19. The CDR3 is 15 amino acids. The germline V gene has CDR1 LGHDT and CDR2 YNNKEL (reference sequence). V dropped 5 bases and J dropped 2; count of bases not matched to a gene: 7. Sequencing used immunoSEQ multiplex PCR; TCRdb keeps in-frame clones, though not all of them. The table shows some 76,000 clones, with about 81% occurring only once. Material: peripheral blood. The V and J genes are TRBV3-1 (or the pseudogene TRBV3-2) and TRBJ2-7; 9 bases agree with TRBD1. The source of this sequence is a human donor in a cohort sampled during active COVID-19. CDR3 in DNA: TGTGCCAGCAGCGTGGGGACAGGGCCTACCTACGAGCAGTACTTC. Translation gives CASSVGTGPTYEQYF.